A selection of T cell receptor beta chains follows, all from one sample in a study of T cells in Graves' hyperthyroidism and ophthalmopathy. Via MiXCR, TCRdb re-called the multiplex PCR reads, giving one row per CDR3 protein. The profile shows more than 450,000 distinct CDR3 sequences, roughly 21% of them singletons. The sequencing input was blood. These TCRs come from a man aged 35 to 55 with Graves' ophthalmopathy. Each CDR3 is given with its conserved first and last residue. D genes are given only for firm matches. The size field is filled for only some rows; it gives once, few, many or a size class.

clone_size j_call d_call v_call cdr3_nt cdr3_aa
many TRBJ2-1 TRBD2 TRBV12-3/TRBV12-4 TGTGCCAGCAGTTTAGTGGCGGGGGGAAACAATGAGCAGTTCTTC CASSLVAGGNNEQFF
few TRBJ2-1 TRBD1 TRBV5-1 TGCGCCAGCAGCCCCGACAGGGTCGCACTCAATGAGCAGTTCTTC CASSPDRVALNEQFF
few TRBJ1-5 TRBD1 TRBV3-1 TGTGCCAGCAGCCAAGATCAGGGGGGGACGAGCAATCAGCCCCAGCATTTT CASSQDQGGTSNQPQHF
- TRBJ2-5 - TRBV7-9 TGTGCCAGCAGCTTACGGCTCGGGGGCACTCAAGAGACCCAGTACTTC CASSLRLGGTQETQYF
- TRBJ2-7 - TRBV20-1 TGCAGCGTTGGTCTAGCGAGCCCCTACGAGCAGTACTTC CSVGLASPYEQYF
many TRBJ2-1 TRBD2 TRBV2 TGTGCCAGCAGAAAGGGACTAGCCGCCTACAATGAGCAGTTCTTC CASRKGLAAYNEQFF
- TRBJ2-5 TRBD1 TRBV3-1 TGTGCCAGCAGCCAACGGGACAGGGGTGTCGAAGCTTACTTC CASSQRDRGVEAYF
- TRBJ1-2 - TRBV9 TGTGCCAGCAGCGTAGAGATGAGCTATGGCTACACCTTC CASSVEMSYGYTF
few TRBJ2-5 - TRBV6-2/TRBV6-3 TGTGCCAGCAGTCCCGGACGGACCCAGTACTTC CASSPGRTQYF
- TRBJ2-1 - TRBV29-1 TGCAGCGTTTCGTGGGGGCAAAACAATGAGCAGTTCTTC CSVSWGQNNEQFF
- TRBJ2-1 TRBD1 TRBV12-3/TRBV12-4 TGTGCCAGCAGCGGACCTCTCCGGACAGGGTCCTACAATGAGCAGTTCTTC CASSGPLRTGSYNEQFF
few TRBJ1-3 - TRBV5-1 TGCGCCAGCAGCCGTCTGGGGGCAGAAGGAAACACCATATATTTT CASSRLGAEGNTIYF
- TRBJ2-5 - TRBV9 TGTGCCAGCAGTCGTGGGGGCCGGGGCGAGACCCAGTACTTC CASSRGGRGETQYF
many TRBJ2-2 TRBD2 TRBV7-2 TGTGCCAGCAGCTTAGGGACTAGCGGGAGAACCGGGGAGCTGTTTTTT CASSLGTSGRTGELFF
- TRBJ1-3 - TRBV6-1 TGTGCCAGCAGACCAACGTGGGCCAACTCTGGAAACACCATATATTTT CASRPTWANSGNTIYF
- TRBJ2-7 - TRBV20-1 TGCAGTGCTACCCGAAAAGAGGTCCTTGAGCAGTACTTC CSATRKEVLEQYF
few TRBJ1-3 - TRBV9 TGTGCCAGCAGCGTTACAGGGAGCTCTGGAAACACCATATATTTT CASSVTGSSGNTIYF
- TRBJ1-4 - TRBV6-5 TGTGCCAGCAGTTACGATGTTGCAACTAATGAAAAACTGTTTTTT CASSYDVATNEKLFF
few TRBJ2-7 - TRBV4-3 TGCGCCAGCAGCCAACCCCGGGACCTAGAAAGGGACGAGCAGTACTTC CASSQPRDLERDEQYF
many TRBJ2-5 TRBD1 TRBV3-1 TGTGCCAGCAGCCAAGATCTGGACAGGCCAGGGGAGACCCAGTACTTC CASSQDLDRPGETQYF
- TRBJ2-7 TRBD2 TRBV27 TGTGCCAGCAGCCGCGGGAGCCCCTACGAGCAGTACTTC CASSRGSPYEQYF
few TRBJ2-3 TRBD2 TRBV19 TGTGCCAGTAGTCTAGCCGGACTAGCGACGATAACTAGCACAGATACGCAGTATTTT CASSLAGLATITSTDTQYF
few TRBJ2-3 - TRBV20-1 TGCAGTGCTAGGTTAGCGGTAGGAACAGATACGCAGTATTTT CSARLAVGTDTQYF
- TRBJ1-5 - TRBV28 TGTGCCAGCAGTCTCAGACAGGACAGTAGGCCCCAGCATTTT CASSLRQDSRPQHF
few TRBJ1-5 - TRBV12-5 TGTGCTAGTGGTTTGGTTGGGGGTAGCGATCAGCCCCAGCATTTT CASGLVGGSDQPQHF
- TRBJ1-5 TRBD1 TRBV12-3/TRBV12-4 TGTGCCAGCAGTCCTTCGACAGGGCGGGAGCCCCAGCATTTT CASSPSTGREPQHF
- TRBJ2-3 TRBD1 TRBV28 TGTGCCAGCGGTCTTCCGACAGGGAGAACAGATACGCAGTATTTT CASGLPTGRTDTQYF
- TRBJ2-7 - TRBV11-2 TGTGCCAGCAGCCTTGACCTCATCTACGAGCAGTACTTC CASSLDLIYEQYF
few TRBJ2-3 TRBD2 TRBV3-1 TGTGCCAGCAGCCAGGGACTAGCTTCATCCGATACGCAGTATTTT CASSQGLASSDTQYF
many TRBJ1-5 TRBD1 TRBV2 TGTGCCAGCAGTGGACCAGGGGGTATCAATCAGCCCCAGCATTTT CASSGPGGINQPQHF
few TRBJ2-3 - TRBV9 TGTGCCAGCAGCGTAGCTGGGGGGTCTTTAGATACGCAGTATTTT CASSVAGGSLDTQYF
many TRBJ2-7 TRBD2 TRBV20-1 TGCAGTGCTGGGGCGGAAGCGGGAGTCTCCTACGAGCAGTACTTC CSAGAEAGVSYEQYF
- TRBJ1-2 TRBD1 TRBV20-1 TGCAGTGCTCGACAGGGGTGGGATGGCTACACCTTC CSARQGWDGYTF
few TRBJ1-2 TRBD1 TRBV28 TGTGCCAGCAGTTTATATGACAGGGACGGCTACACCTTC CASSLYDRDGYTF
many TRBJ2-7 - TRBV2 TGTGCCAGCATAGGATACGAGCAGTACTTC CASIGYEQYF
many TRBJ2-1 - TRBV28 TGTGCCAGCAGTTTCCGCCCGAGCTCCTACAATGAGCAGTTCTTC CASSFRPSSYNEQFF
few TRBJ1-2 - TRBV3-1 TGTGCCAGCAGCCCCCACGGCGGCCGAAACTATGGCTACACCTTC CASSPHGGRNYGYTF
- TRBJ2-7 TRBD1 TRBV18 TGTGCCAGCTCAATAGAAGCCGGGACAGGGGGCGAGCAGTACTTC CASSIEAGTGGEQYF
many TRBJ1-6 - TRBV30 TGTGCCTGGAGTCAACATAATTCACCCCTCCACTTT CAWSQHNSPLHF
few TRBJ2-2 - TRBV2 TGTGCCAGCACTCTTGAACTAGCTAAGACCGGGGAGCTGTTTTTT CASTLELAKTGELFF
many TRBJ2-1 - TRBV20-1 TGCAGTGCTAGCGCCATAGGAGGGGGCTACAATGAGCAGTTCTTC CSASAIGGGYNEQFF
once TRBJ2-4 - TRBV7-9 TGTGCCAGCAGCTTAATGGCGGGAGCCAAAAACATTCAGTACTTC CASSLMAGAKNIQYF
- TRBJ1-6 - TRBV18 TGTGCCAGCTCCGGCGCCCGGGGGAGGAATTCACCCCTCCACTTT CASSGARGRNSPLHF
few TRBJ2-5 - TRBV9 TGTGCCAGCAGCGTAGCGATCGGCCGCCAAGAGACCCAGTACTTC CASSVAIGRQETQYF
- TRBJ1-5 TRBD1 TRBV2 TGTGCCAGCACGACAGGGTATCAGCCCCAGCATTTT CASTTGYQPQHF
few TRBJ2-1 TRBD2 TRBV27 TGTGCCAGCAGTTTTCTAGCGGGAGAGAGAAATGAGCAGTTCTTC CASSFLAGERNEQFF